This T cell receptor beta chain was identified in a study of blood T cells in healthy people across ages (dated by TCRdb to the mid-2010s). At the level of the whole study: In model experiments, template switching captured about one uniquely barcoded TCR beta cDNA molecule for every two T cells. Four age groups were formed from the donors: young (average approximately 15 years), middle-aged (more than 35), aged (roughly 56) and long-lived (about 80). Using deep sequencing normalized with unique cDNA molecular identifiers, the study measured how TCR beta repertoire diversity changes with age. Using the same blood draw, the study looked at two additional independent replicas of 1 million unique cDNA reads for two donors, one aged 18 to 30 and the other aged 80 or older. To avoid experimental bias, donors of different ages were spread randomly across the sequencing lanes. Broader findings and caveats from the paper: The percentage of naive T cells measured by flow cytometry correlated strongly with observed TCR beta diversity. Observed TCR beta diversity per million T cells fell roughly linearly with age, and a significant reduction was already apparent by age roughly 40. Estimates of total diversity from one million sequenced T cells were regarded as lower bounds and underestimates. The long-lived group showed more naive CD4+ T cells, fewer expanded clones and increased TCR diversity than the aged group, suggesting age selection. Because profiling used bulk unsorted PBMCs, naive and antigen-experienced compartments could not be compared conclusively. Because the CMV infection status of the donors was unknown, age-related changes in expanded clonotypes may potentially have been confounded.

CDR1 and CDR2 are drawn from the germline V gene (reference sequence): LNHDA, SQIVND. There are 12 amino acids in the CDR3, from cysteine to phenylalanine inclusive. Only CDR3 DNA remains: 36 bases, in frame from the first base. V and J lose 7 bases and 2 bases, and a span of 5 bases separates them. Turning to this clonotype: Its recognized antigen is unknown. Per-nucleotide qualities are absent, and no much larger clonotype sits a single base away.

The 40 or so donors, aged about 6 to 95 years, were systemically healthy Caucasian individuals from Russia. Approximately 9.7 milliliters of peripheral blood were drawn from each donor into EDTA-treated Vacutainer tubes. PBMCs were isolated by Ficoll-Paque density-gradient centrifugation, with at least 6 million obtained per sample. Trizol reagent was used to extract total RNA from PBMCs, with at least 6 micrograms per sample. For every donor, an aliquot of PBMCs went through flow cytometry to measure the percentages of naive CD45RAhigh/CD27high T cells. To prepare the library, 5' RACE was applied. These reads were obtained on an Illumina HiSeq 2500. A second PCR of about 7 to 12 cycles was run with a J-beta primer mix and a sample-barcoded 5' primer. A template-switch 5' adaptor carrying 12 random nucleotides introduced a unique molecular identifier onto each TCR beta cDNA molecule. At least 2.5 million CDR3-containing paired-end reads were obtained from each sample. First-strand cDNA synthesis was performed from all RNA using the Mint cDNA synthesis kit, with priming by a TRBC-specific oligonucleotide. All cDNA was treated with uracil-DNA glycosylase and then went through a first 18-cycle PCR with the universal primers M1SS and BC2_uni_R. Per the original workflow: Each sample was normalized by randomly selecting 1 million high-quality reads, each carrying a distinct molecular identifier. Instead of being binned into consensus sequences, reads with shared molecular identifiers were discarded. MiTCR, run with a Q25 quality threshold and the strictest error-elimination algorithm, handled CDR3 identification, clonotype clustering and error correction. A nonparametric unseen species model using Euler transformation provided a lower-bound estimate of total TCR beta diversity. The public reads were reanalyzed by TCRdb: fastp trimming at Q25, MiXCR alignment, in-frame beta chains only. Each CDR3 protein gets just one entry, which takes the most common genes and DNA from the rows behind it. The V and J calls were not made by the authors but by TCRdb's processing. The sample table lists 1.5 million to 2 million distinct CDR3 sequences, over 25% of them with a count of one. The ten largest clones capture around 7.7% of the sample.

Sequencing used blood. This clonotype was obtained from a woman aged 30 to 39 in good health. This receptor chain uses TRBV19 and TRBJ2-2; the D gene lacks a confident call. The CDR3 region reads CASNINTGELFF. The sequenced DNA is TGTGCCAGTAATATCAACACCGGGGAGCTGTTTTTT.